This T cell receptor beta chain was recovered during a study of blood T cell repertoires in COVID-19. In germline, CDR1 is MGHRA, CDR2 YSYEKL. The V and J ends lost 4 bases and 1 base, in that order; junction bases with no gene match: 6. The CDR3 contains 17 residues. Measured with immunoSEQ multiplex PCR; TCRdb has only the in-frame clones, and not every one. The repertoire holds hundreds of thousands of clones, approximately 90% seen once, with roughly a tenth in the top ten. The sample was PBMCs or T cells enriched from blood (not recorded which). V and J are TRBV4-1 and TRBJ2-7, with 14 bases fitting TRBD2. This clonotype originated in a middle-aged woman who had recovered from COVID-19. CDR3 bases: TGCGCCAGCAGCCCCGGACTAGCGGGGGGCCATTCCTACGAGCAGTACTTC. Amino acids: CASSPGLAGGHSYEQYF.